The clone carrying this T cell receptor (beta chain) has at least ten counts. Stated time point: newly diagnosed GD, antithyroid drugs for less than 3 months. From PBMCs, RNA was extracted and then used to make the TCR library. An endocrinology unit in Xi'an, China, supplied the patients. This sample was included in a study of regulatory T cells in long-lasting Graves disease. The CDR3 is made up of 13 amino acids. Trimming cost V 8 bases and J 9 bases; bases outside gene matches: 9. The authors built TCR beta libraries using iRepertoire HTBI primers and Arm-PCR of CDR3 regions. MiXCR was run by TCRdb on the multiplex PCR reads, yielding one entry per CDR3 protein. The sample has over 450,000 distinct CDR3 sequences; 12% are singletons. These data were likewise used in another study, on T cells in Graves' hyperthyroidism and ophthalmopathy. That source notes: In patients aged 18 to 65, hyperthyroidism was newly diagnosed, with duration under 2 months. TCR CDR3 underwent first-round RT-PCR with the HTBI primer set. Blood also showed most of the thyroid clonotypes that were expanded above 0.001.

Sequencing used peripheral blood mononuclear cells (PBMCs), obtained at new diagnosis, from a patient treated with antithyroid drugs. The TCR was taken from a woman aged 30 to 39 with Graves disease. The chain carries TRBV12-3 or TRBV12-4 and TRBJ2-1; 8 bases are a match to TRBD1. CDR3 loop: CASQGTGWSEQFF. The CDR3 DNA sequence: TGTGCCAGCCAAGGGACAGGTTGGAGTGAGCAGTTCTTC.